This is a list of T cell receptor beta chains from one sample in a study of blood T cell repertoires in COVID-19. Sequencing used immunoSEQ multiplex PCR; TCRdb keeps in-frame clones, though not all of them. The table records approximately 24,000 clones, roughly 91% of them present only once. Input material: peripheral blood. The receptors originated from a man aged 45-65 years with active COVID-19. CDR3s leave out the opening cysteine and the closing phenylalanine or tryptophan. Each record gives: V gene, J gene, CDR3 protein.

TRBV19	TRBJ2-2	ASSIQQGVPGELF
TRBV6-5	TRBJ1-2	ASSEGTGGFYGYT
TRBV29-1	TRBJ1-5	SVGQGSQPQH
TRBV19	TRBJ2-2	ASSSYNRGMWAGELF
TRBV30	TRBJ2-3	AWSVTGGFADTQY
TRBV28	TRBJ2-7	ASSLWTGGNYEQY
TRBV5-5	TRBJ2-7	ASSLHPGQGVYEQY
TRBV9	TRBJ2-3	ASSIPTGLATDTQY
TRBV30	TRBJ1-6	AWSGQYNSPLH
TRBV6-5	TRBJ1-5	ASSPYRGNQPQH
TRBV6-4	TRBJ2-3	ASNPSGRPTDTQY
TRBV5-1	TRBJ2-1	ASSAAVSGGAFEQF
TRBV27	TRBJ1-1	ASSFLRQGANTEAF
TRBV5-1	TRBJ2-7	ASSFSSLGSYEQY
TRBV4-3	TRBJ2-4	ASSQDRNRGGNIQY
TRBV4-1	TRBJ1-1	ASSQNWGQGVSEAF